The entry below describes one TCR beta chain. This clonotype was found once. The antigen this receptor binds is unknown. Qualities for individual bases were not recorded, and no much larger clone is one base off. The 39 donors, aged 6 to 90 years, were systemically healthy Caucasian individuals from Russia. Each donor gave approximately 10 milliliters of peripheral blood, collected into EDTA-treated Vacutainer tubes. Ficoll-Paque density-gradient centrifugation was used to isolate PBMCs, with at least 6.5 million per sample. Total RNA, at least 6 micrograms per sample, was extracted from PBMCs with Trizol reagent. For every donor, an aliquot of PBMCs went through flow cytometry to measure the percentages of naive CD45RAhigh/CD27high T cells. Library prep was done by 5' RACE. Reads for this sample came from an Illumina HiSeq 2500. A second PCR of 7 to 11 cycles was performed with a sample-barcoded 5' primer and a J-beta primer mix. Each TCR beta cDNA molecule received a unique molecular identifier from a template-switch 5' adaptor carrying 12 random nucleotides. Each sample yielded at least 2.5 million CDR3-containing paired-end reads. First-strand cDNA synthesis was performed from all RNA using the Mint cDNA synthesis kit, with priming by a TRBC-specific oligonucleotide. Following uracil-DNA glycosylase treatment, a first 18-cycle PCR with universal primers M1SS and BC2_uni_R was performed on all cDNA. In the original analysis: For normalization, 1 million high-quality reads, each with a distinct molecular identifier, were randomly selected from each sample. Instead of being binned into consensus sequences, reads that shared molecular identifiers were thrown out. CDR3 identification, clonotype clustering and error correction used MiTCR with a Q25 quality threshold and the strictest error-elimination algorithm. A nonparametric unseen species model using Euler transformation provided a lower-bound estimate of total TCR beta diversity. TCRdb redid the processing of the public reads, applying fastp at Q25 and MiXCR, and retained in-frame beta chains. Under each unique CDR3 protein, matching rows form one entry showing the most common genes and DNA. The V and J calls here are based on TCRdb, not the publication. A total of 1.5 million or so distinct CDR3 sequences appear in this sample, about 45% of them only once. The leading ten clones occupy 4% of the sample.

The record originates from a study of blood T cells in healthy people across ages (dated by TCRdb to the mid-2010s). With respect to the entire study: In model experiments, template switching captured about one uniquely barcoded TCR beta cDNA molecule for every two T cells. To track age-related changes in TCR beta repertoire diversity, the study relied on deep sequencing normalized with unique cDNA molecular identifiers. Four age groups were formed from the donors: young (average approximately 15 years), middle-aged (approximately 40), aged (approximately 60) and long-lived (less than 85). Donors of different ages were randomly distributed across sequencing lanes to avoid experimental bias. For two donors (one aged 18 to 30 and one aged 80 or older), the study analyzed two additional independent replicas of 1 million unique cDNA reads from the same blood draw.

Points the paper makes about the study in general: As age increased, observed TCR beta diversity per million T cells dropped in a roughly linear way, and a significant reduction was already evident by age about 40. Estimates of total diversity from one million sequenced T cells were regarded as lower bounds and underestimates. The long-lived group showed more naive CD4+ T cells, fewer expanded clones and increased TCR diversity than the aged group, suggesting age selection. Bulk unsorted PBMC profiling prevented conclusive comparison of naive and antigen-experienced compartments. There was a strong correlation between observed TCR beta diversity and the percentage of naive T cells measured by flow cytometry. Because donor CMV infection status was unknown, age-related changes in expanded clonotypes were potentially confounded.

The specimen was blood. This clonotype was obtained from a woman under 30 in good health.

The CDR3 region has the sequence CASSANPESSYEQYF. The nucleotides are TGTGCCAGCAGCGCAAACCCCGAGTCCAGCTACGAGCAGTACTTC. Here the chain combines TRBV6-1 and TRBJ2-5; a confident D gene designation cannot be given. The J call is in doubt because the DNA end fits TRBJ2-7 better. The CDR3, cysteine through phenylalanine, is 15 amino acids long. The entry retains the CDR3 DNA only, 45 bases that are in frame from base 1. The CDR1 and CDR2 encoded by the germline V gene are MNHNS and SASEGT.